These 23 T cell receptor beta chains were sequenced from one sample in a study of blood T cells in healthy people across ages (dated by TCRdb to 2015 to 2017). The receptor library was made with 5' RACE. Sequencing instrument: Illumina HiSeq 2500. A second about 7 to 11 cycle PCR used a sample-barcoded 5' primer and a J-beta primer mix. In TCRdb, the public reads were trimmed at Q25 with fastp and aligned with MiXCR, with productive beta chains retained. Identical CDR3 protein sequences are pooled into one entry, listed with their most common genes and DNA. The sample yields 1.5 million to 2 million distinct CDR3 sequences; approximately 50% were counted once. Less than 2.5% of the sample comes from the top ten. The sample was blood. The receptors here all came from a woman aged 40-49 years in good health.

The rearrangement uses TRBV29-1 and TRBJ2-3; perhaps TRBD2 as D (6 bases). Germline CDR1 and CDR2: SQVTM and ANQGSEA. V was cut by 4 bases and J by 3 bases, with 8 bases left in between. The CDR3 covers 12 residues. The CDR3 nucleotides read TGCAGCGTTGCCGCGGGGACAGATACGCAGTATTTT. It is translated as CSVAAGTDTQYF.

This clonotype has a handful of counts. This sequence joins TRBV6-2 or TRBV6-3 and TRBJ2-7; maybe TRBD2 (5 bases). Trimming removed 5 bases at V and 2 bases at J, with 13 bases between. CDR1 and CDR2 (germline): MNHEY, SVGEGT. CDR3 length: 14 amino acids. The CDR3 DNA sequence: TGTGCCAGCAGTAGCGGCGACATTACCTACGAGCAGTACTTC. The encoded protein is CASSSGDITYEQYF.

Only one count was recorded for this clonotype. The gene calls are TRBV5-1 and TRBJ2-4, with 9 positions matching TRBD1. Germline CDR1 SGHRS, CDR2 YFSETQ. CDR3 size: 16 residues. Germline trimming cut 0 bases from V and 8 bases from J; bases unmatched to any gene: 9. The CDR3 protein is CASSLGDRAFGDIQYF. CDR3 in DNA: TGCGCCAGCAGCTTGGGGGACAGGGCGTTCGGGGACATTCAGTACTTC.

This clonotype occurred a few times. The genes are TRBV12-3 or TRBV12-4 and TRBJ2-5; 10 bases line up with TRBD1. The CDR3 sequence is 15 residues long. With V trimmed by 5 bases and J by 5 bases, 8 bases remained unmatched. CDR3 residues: CASSNRDRGPETQYF. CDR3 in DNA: TGTGCCAGCAGTAACCGGGACAGGGGTCCCGAGACCCAGTACTTC.

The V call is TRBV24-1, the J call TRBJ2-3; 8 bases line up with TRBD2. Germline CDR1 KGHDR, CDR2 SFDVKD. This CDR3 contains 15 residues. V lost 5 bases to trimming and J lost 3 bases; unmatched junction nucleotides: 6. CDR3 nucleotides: TGTGCCACCAGTGGCTATACTAGCGGAACAGATACGCAGTATTTT. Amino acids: CATSGYTSGTDTQYF.

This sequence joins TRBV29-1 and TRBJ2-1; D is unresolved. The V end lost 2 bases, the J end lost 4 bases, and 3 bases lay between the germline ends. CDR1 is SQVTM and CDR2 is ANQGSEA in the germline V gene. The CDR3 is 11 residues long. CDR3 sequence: CSVEKYNEQFF. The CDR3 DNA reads TGCAGCGTTGAAAAGTACAATGAGCAGTTCTTC.

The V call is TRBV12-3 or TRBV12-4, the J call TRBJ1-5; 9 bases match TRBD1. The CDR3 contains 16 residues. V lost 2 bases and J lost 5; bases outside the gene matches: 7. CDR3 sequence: CASSLRAGQGYQPQHF. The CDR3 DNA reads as TGTGCCAGCAGTTTAAGGGCGGGACAGGGCTATCAGCCCCAGCATTTT.

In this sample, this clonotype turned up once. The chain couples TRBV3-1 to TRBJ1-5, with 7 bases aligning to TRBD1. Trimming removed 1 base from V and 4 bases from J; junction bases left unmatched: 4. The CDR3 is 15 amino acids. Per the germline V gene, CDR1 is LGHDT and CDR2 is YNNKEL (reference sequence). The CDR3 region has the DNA TGTGCCAGCAGCCAAGCCGGGGGACAGAATCAGCCCCAGCATTTT. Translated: CASSQAGGQNQPQHF.

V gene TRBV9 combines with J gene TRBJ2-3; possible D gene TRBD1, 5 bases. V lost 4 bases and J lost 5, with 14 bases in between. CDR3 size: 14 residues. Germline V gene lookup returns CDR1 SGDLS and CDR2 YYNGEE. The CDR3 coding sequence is TGTGCCAGCAGCCAGGACATCTTCGGAGATACGCAGTATTTT. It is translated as CASSQDIFGDTQYF.

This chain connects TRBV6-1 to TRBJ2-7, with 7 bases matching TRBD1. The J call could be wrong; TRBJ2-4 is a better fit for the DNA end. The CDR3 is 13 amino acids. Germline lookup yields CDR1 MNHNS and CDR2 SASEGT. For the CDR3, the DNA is TGTGCCAGCAATAGACAGGGTTCGGACATTCAGTACTTC. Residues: CASNRQGSDIQYF.

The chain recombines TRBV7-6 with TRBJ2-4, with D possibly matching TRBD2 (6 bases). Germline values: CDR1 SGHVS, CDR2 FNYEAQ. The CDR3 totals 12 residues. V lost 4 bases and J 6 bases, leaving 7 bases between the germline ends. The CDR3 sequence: CASSSGGNIQYF. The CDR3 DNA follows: TGTGCCAGCAGCTCCGGGGGAAACATTCAGTACTTC.

The CDR3 here is CATSSRVTEQFF. Written as DNA, the CDR3 is TGTGCCACCAGCAGTCGGGTAACAGAGCAGTTCTTC. The chain employs TRBV15 and TRBJ2-1, with D uncertain. Germline-derived CDR1 and CDR2 are LNHNV and YYDKDF (reference sequence). The CDR3 totals 12 residues. V was pared by 3 bases and J by 10 bases, with 10 bases between.

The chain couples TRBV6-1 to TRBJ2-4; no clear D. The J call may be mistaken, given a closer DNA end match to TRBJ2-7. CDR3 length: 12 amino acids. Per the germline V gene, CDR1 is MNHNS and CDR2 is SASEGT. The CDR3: CATSPPIYEQYF. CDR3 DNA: TGTGCAACGTCACCCCCGATATACGAGCAGTACTTC.

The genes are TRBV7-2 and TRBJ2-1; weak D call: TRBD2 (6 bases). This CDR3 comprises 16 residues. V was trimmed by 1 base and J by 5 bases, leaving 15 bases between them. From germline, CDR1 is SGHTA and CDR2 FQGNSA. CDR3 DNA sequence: TGTGCCAGCAGCTTAGTCGGAGGGGCGCGAAACAATGAGCAGTTCTTC. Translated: CASSLVGGARNNEQFF. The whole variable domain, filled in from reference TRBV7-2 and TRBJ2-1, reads GAGVSQSPSNKVTEKGKDVELRCDPISGHTALYWYRQSLGQGLEFLIYFQGNSAPDKSGLPSDRFSAERTGGSVSTLTIQRTQQEDSAVYLCASSLVGGARNNEQFFGPGTRLTVL.

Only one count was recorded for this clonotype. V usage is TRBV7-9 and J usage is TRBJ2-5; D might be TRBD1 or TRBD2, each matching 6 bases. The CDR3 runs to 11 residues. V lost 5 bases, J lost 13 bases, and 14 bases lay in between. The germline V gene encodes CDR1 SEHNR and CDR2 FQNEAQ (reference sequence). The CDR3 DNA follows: TGTGCCAGCAGCCCTCGACAGGAGGGGTACTTC. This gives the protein CASSPRQEGYF.

Written as DNA, the CDR3 is TGTGCCAGCAGCTTAGAAGAGCTCTATGGCTACACCTTC. It yields the protein CASSLEELYGYTF. This rearrangement joins TRBV7-2 to TRBJ1-2; D gene ambiguous. The CDR3 is 13 residues long. The germline V and J ends were trimmed by 1 base and 4 bases, with 7 bases remaining between them. The germline gives CDR1 SGHTA, CDR2 FQGNSA.

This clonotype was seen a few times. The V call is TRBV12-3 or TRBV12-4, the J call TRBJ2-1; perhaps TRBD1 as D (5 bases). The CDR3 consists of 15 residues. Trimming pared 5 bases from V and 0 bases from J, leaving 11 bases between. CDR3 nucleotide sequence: TGTGCCAGCAGTGTACAGGTTAGCTCCTACAATGAGCAGTTCTTC. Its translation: CASSVQVSSYNEQFF.

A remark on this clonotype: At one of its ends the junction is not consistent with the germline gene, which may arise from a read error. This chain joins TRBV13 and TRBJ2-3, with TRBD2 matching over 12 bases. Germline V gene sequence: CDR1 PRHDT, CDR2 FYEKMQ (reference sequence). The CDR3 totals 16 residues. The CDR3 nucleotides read TGCGCCAGCAACCCCCTAGCGGGGGGGCCAAGAGATACGCAGTATTTT. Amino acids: CASNPLAGGPRDTQYF. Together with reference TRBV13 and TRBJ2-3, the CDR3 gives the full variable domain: AAGVIQSPRHLIKEKRETATLKCYPIPRHDTVYWYQQGPGQDPQFLISFYEKMQSDKGSIPDRFSAQQFSDYHSELNMSSLELGDSALYFCASNPLAGGPRDTQYFGPGTRLTVL.

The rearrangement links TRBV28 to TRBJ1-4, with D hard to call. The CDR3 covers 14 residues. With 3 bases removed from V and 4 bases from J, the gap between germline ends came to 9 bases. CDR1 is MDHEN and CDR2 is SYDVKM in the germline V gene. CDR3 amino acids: CASSLDQVNEKLFF. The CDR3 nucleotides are TGTGCCAGCAGTTTGGACCAGGTTAATGAAAAACTGTTTTTT.

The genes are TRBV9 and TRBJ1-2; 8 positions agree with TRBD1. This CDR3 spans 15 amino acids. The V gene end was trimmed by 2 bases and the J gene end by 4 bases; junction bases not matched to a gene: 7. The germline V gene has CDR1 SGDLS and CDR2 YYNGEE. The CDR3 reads CASSVWTGTSYGYTF. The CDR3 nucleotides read TGTGCCAGCAGCGTCTGGACAGGGACGAGCTATGGCTACACCTTC. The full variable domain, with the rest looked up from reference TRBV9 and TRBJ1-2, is DSGVTQTPKHLITATGQRVTLRCSPRSGDLSVYWYQQSLDQGLQFLIQYYNGEERAKGNILERFSAQQFPDLHSELNLSSLELGDSALYFCASSVWTGTSYGYTFGSGTRLTVV.

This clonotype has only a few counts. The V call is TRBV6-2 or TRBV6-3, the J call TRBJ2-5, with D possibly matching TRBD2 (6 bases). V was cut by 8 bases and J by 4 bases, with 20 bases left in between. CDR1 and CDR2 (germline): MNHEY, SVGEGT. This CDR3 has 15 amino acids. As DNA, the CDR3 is TGTGCCAGCGGCCTTCAGGAGGGGAGGAGAGAGACCCAGTACTTC. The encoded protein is CASGLQEGRRETQYF.

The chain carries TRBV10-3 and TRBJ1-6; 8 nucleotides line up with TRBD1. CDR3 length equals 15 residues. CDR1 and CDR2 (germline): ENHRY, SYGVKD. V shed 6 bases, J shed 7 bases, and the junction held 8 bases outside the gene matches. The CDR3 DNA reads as TGTGCCATCAGCCGGGACAGGACAGGGAATTCACCCCTCCACTTT. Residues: CAISRDRTGNSPLHF.

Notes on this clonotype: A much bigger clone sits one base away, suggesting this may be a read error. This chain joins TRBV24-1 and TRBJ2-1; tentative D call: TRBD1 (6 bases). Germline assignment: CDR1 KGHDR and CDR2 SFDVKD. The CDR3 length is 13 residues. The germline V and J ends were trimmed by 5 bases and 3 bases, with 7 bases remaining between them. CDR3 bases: TGTGCCACCAGTGGGACAGTCTACAATGAGCAGTTCTTC. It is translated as CATSGTVYNEQFF.